A single sample is the source of the 17 T cell receptor beta chains below, sequenced in a study of cytomegalovirus exposure and HLA in healthy donors. The primer mix had 60 Vbeta and 13 Jbeta primers. TCRdb's copy holds only in-frame clones and misses some; the assay was immunoSEQ multiplex PCR. Found here are about 110,000 clones, 82% of them singletons; the top ten hold roughly 2.7%. Sequenced sample: PBMCs. These receptors all come from a man aged 25-45 years in good health and CMV-seropositive.

The chain combines TRBV11-3 with TRBJ2-1, with 11 bases aligning to TRBD2. The CDR3 spans 17 residues. CDR1 SGHNT and CDR2 YENEEA come from the germline V gene. Trimming cost V 4 bases and J 2 bases; bases outside gene matches: 7. CDR3 DNA sequence: TGTGCCAGCAGCTACCCAGTAGCGGGGGGGCCCTACAATGAGCAGTTCTTC. Protein sequence: CASSYPVAGGPYNEQFF.

In DNA form, the CDR3 reads TGTGCCCGGAAGGACAACTACGAGCAGTACTTC. Its protein product is CARKDNYEQYF. This rearrangement joins TRBV18 to TRBJ2-7; D may be TRBD1 (5 bases). CDR1 and CDR2 (germline): KGHSH, LQKENI. This CDR3 contains 11 residues. V was pared by 11 bases and J by 3 bases, with 11 bases between. Supplemented by reference TRBV18 and TRBJ2-7, the full variable domain reads NAGVMQNPRHLVRRRGQEARLRCSPMKGHSHVYWYRQLPEEGLKFMVYLQKENIIDESGMPKERFSAEFPKEGPSILRIQQVVRGDSAAYFCARKDNYEQYFGPGTRLTVT.

This rearrangement joins TRBV2 to TRBJ2-1, with 7 nucleotides matching TRBD2. Germline CDR1 and CDR2: SNHLY and FYNNEI. V lost 6 bases and J lost 8; bases outside the gene matches: 7. The CDR3 extends over 13 amino acids. In DNA, the CDR3 is TGTGCCAGCAGGAGGACTAGTTTCGATGAGCAGTTCTTC. This encodes CASRRTSFDEQFF.

This clone was picked up a small number of times. The rearrangement joins TRBV5-1 to TRBJ1-3; D gene unclear. Trimming took off 0 bases at V and 0 bases at J, with 10 bases between the two ends. Germline V gene data show CDR1 as SGHRS and CDR2 as YFSETQ. The CDR3 spans 16 residues. The CDR3 is CASSLETVNSGNTIYF. The CDR3 DNA is TGCGCCAGCAGCTTGGAAACAGTTAACTCTGGAAACACCATATATTTT.

V is TRBV2 and J is TRBJ1-2, with D hard to call. V was pared by 4 bases and J by 1 base, with 10 bases between. Germline CDR1 SNHLY, CDR2 FYNNEI. There are 14 residues in the CDR3. The chain's CDR3 is CASSVARLNYGYTF. Written as DNA, the CDR3 is TGTGCCAGCAGTGTGGCCCGACTTAACTATGGCTACACCTTC.

The J gene is TRBJ1-5, the V gene TRBV5-6, with unresolved D. The CDR3 is 16 residues long. V was cut by 0 bases and J by 1 base, with 11 bases left in between. From germline, CDR1 is SGHDT and CDR2 YYEEEE. CDR3 amino acids: CASSLGASVSNQPQHF. The DNA for the CDR3 is TGTGCCAGCAGCTTGGGGGCCTCAGTAAGCAATCAGCCCCAGCATTTT.

A remark on this clone: Other DNA sequences from this sample encode an identical CDR3 as well. This chain uses TRBV2 with TRBJ1-6, with D tentatively TRBD1 (5 bases). Trimming shortened V by 5 bases and J by 7 bases, and 9 bases separated the two germline ends. Germline V gene lookup returns CDR1 SNHLY and CDR2 FYNNEI. This CDR3 is built from 13 residues. CDR3 nucleotides: TGTGCCAGCAGTAGGAGGGGCAATTCACCCCTCCACTTT. It encodes CASSRRGNSPLHF.

This chain joins TRBV7-6 and TRBJ2-1, with D unresolved. This CDR3 spans 12 amino acids. Per the germline V gene, CDR1 is SGHVS and CDR2 is FNYEAQ. V lost 1 base and J lost 6, with 4 bases in between. The CDR3 loop is CASSLVRNEQFF. DNA of the CDR3: TGTGCCAGCAGCTTAGTCCGCAATGAGCAGTTCTTC.

This clone came up once. V is TRBV2 and J is TRBJ1-2, with D maybe TRBD1 (6 bases). There are 14 residues in the CDR3. The V and J ends lost 6 bases and 0 bases respectively, with 11 bases between them. CDR1 is SNHLY and CDR2 is FYNNEI in the germline V gene. The CDR3 loop is CASRGAVTNYGYTF. DNA for the CDR3: TGTGCCAGCAGGGGGGCAGTCACTAACTATGGCTACACCTTC.

The rearrangement uses TRBV27 and TRBJ2-7; D is perhaps TRBD2 (6 bases). Germline V gene sequence: CDR1 MNHEY, CDR2 SMNVEV (reference sequence). V was trimmed by 4 bases and J by 2 bases, leaving 21 bases between them. The CDR3 spans 17 residues. CDR3 sequence reads: CASSSTLLANLPYEQYF. The CDR3 DNA is TGTGCCAGCAGTTCGACTCTTCTAGCGAATCTGCCCTACGAGCAGTACTTC.

The V call is TRBV5-1, the J call TRBJ1-1, with D tentatively TRBD1 (5 bases). The CDR3 is 14 residues long. With 2 bases removed from V and 4 bases from J, the gap between germline ends came to 12 bases. The germline V gene encodes CDR1 SGHRS and CDR2 YFSETQ. Written as DNA, the CDR3 is TGCGCCAGCAGCTTCCCGGCCGGGGGCACTGAAGCTTTCTTT. It translates to CASSFPAGGTEAFF.

The rearrangement joins TRBV4-1 to TRBJ1-5; D not certain. The CDR3 is made up of 15 amino acids. CDR1 and CDR2 from the germline V gene are MGHRA and YSYEKL. V was clipped by 0 bases and J by 7 bases, with 13 bases between them. CDR3 bases: TGCGCCAGCAGCCAAGATAGGCAGGTACGACAGCCCCAGCATTTT. Translating it yields CASSQDRQVRQPQHF.

The chain employs TRBV7-9 and TRBJ1-2, with TRBD1 as a possible D gene (5 bases). V shed 5 bases and J shed 3 bases, with 10 bases lying between them. The CDR3 spans 13 residues. Germline V gene lookup returns CDR1 SEHNR and CDR2 FQNEAQ (reference sequence). CDR3 DNA sequence: TGTGCCAGCAGCCCAGGGATCGACTATGGCTACACCTTC. This codes for CASSPGIDYGYTF. Supplemented by reference TRBV7-9 and TRBJ1-2, the full variable domain reads DTGVSQNPRHKITKRGQNVTFRCDPISEHNRLYWYRQTLGQGPEFLTYFQNEAQLEKSRLLSDRFSAERPKGSFSTLEIQRTEQGDSAMYLCASSPGIDYGYTFGSGTRLTVV.

This chain connects TRBV7-9 to TRBJ1-1, with 8 positions matching TRBD1. V dropped 0 bases and J dropped 3; count of bases not matched to a gene: 0. This CDR3 comprises 14 residues. Germline loops: CDR1 SEHNR, CDR2 FQNEAQ (reference sequence). The CDR3 reads CASSLATGDTEAFF. CDR3 sequence (DNA): TGTGCCAGCAGCTTAGCGACAGGGGACACTGAAGCTTTCTTT.

V gene TRBV7-9 combines with J gene TRBJ1-2; 7 positions agree with TRBD1. The CDR3 extends over 15 amino acids. The V gene end was trimmed by 4 bases and the J gene end by 0 bases; junction bases not matched to a gene: 5. Germline V lookup: CDR1 SEHNR, CDR2 FQNEAQ (reference sequence). CDR3 amino acids: CASSWGRGSNYGYTF. The CDR3 DNA reads as TGTGCCAGCAGCTGGGGCAGGGGGTCTAACTATGGCTACACCTTC.

V is TRBV29-1 and J is TRBJ1-1; the D is unclear. The CDR3 has 11 residues. V lost 4 bases, J lost 3 bases, and 6 bases lay in between. CDR1 is SQVTM and CDR2 is ANQGSEA in the germline V gene. The CDR3 is CSVGEDTEAFF. CDR3 DNA: TGCAGCGTTGGGGAGGACACTGAAGCTTTCTTT.

The chain employs TRBV5-6 and TRBJ2-7, with TRBD1 identical over 7 bases. After removal of 1 base from V and 7 bases from J, the junction contained 11 bases not matched to a gene. The CDR3 has 15 residues. Germline CDR1 SGHDT, CDR2 YYEEEE. In DNA form, the CDR3 reads TGTGCCAGCAGCTTGTACGACAGGGATTCTGAAGAGCAGTACTTC. Its translation: CASSLYDRDSEEQYF.